This T cell receptor (beta chain) was captured in a study of shared clonotypes between healthy human individuals. The method was immunoSEQ multiplex PCR; TCRdb's version includes in-frame clones alone and lacks a portion of them. The repertoire holds roughly 1.4 million clones, with approximately 98.5% as singletons. CDR1 SGDLS and CDR2 YYNGEE come from the germline V gene. The ends lost 3 bases at V and 3 bases at J; junction bases unmatched: 2. The CDR3 has 14 amino acids. The clonotype comes from a man aged 25-45 years in good health. The rearrangement uses TRBV9 and TRBJ2-5, with 10 bases identical to TRBD2. The sample was naive CD4+ T cells sorted from blood. Stated subset: CD45RA+ positively selected. CDR3 bases: TGTGCCAGCAGCGCCACTAGCGGGGAAGAGACCCAGTACTTC. This translates into CASSATSGEETQYF.